These 26 T cell receptor beta chains were all obtained from the same sample, sequenced in a study of blood T cell repertoires in COVID-19. Assay: immunoSEQ multiplex PCR; the TCRdb copy retains only in-frame clones and omits some. The sample holds about 42,000 clones, nearly 90% seen once. The sample consisted of peripheral blood. The receptors stem from a human donor in a cohort sampled during active COVID-19.

The chain couples TRBV7-2 to TRBJ2-7, with D possibly matching TRBD2 (6 bases). Germline V CDR1 and CDR2: SGHTA, FQGNSA. This CDR3 region has 15 residues. The V end lost 2 bases, the J end lost 1 base, and 12 bases lay between the germline ends. CDR3 region: CASSLHAGGSYEQYF. CDR3 sequence (DNA): TGTGCCAGCAGCTTACATGCCGGGGGTTCCTACGAGCAGTACTTC.

This chain links TRBV3-1 (or the pseudogene TRBV3-2) with TRBJ1-6, with 10 bases matching TRBD1. V was pared by 2 bases and J by 7 bases, with 2 bases of the junction left unmatched. The length of the CDR3 is 15 residues. Germline CDR1 and CDR2: LGHDT and YNNKEL (reference sequence). The chain's CDR3 is CASSQRTGGNSPLHF. DNA for the CDR3: TGTGCCAGCAGCCAACGGACAGGGGGGAATTCACCCCTCCACTTT.

The chain is built from TRBV7-9 and TRBJ2-1; D may be TRBD1 (5 bases). The CDR3 spans 14 residues. The germline V gene encodes CDR1 SEHNR and CDR2 FQNEAQ (reference sequence). V lost 6 bases, J lost 7 bases, and 16 bases lay in between. CDR3 loop: CASSSPRDWNEQFF. The CDR3 DNA follows: TGTGCCAGCAGTTCCCCCAGGGATTGGAATGAGCAGTTCTTC.

The V call is TRBV28, the J call TRBJ2-1; 7 bases line up with TRBD1. The germline V gene has CDR1 MDHEN and CDR2 SYDVKM. There are 15 residues in the CDR3. The junction had 7 bases not matched to a gene; V was cut back by 4 bases and J by 4 bases. The CDR3 is CASSSPGQRYNEQFF. In DNA form, the CDR3 reads TGTGCCAGCAGTTCCCCGGGACAGCGATACAATGAGCAGTTCTTC.

The chain recombines TRBV5-4 with TRBJ2-7, with D maybe TRBD2 (5 bases). Between the trimmed V and J ends, which lost 3 bases and 5 bases, there was a span of 9 bases. The V gene's germline CDR1 is SGHNT and CDR2 YYREEE (reference sequence). This CDR3 comprises 12 residues. In nucleotides, the CDR3 is TGTGCCAGCAGCTACGGACTCCACGAGCAGTACTTC. Translation: CASSYGLHEQYF.

The V call is TRBV30, the J call TRBJ2-1; possibly TRBD2 for D (6 bases). With 4 bases removed from V and 8 bases from J, the gap between germline ends came to 12 bases. This CDR3 comprises 12 residues. CDR1 and CDR2 from the germline V gene are GTSNPN and SVGIG (reference sequence). The CDR3 sequence: CAWTRSGDEQFF. CDR3 nucleotides: TGTGCCTGGACTAGGTCGGGGGATGAGCAGTTCTTC.

The V gene is TRBV19, the J gene TRBJ1-1, with a weak D call TRBD1 (5 bases). Per germline, CDR1 LNHDA and CDR2 SQIVND (reference sequence). CDR3 length: 15 amino acids. V was trimmed by 7 bases and J by 0 bases, leaving 15 bases between them. The CDR3 loop is CASTTQTVMNTEAFF. In DNA, the CDR3 is TGTGCCAGTACCACCCAGACAGTCATGAACACTGAAGCTTTCTTT.

The chain is built from TRBV30 and TRBJ2-7; D is unclear. CDR1 and CDR2 from the germline V gene are GTSNPN and SVGIG (reference sequence). The length of the CDR3 is 11 residues. Deletions cut 1 base from V and 7 bases from J, with 8 bases between. The CDR3 is CAWSALTEQYF. CDR3 sequence (DNA): TGTGCCTGGAGTGCCCTGACTGAGCAGTACTTC. Full variable domain (rest looked up from reference TRBV30 and TRBJ2-7): SQTIHQWPATLVQPVGSPLSLECTVEGTSNPNLYWYRQAAGRGLQLLFYSVGIGQISSEVPQNLSASRPQDRQFILSSKKLLLSDSGFYLCAWSALTEQYFGPGTRLTVT.

This clone was detected only once. V gene TRBV30 combines with J gene TRBJ1-1; 8 nucleotides align to TRBD1. The CDR3 runs 14 residues. The trim removed 3 bases at V and 6 bases at J, leaving 9 bases unmatched. Germline CDR1 and CDR2: GTSNPN and SVGIG (reference sequence). The CDR3 nucleotides read TGTGCCTGGAGAAGGACAGGGAAAATCGCTGAAGCTTTCTTT. Translated, it gives CAWRRTGKIAEAFF.

This chain joins TRBV19 and TRBJ1-2; D unresolved. Per germline, CDR1 LNHDA and CDR2 SQIVND (reference sequence). The CDR3 runs to 15 residues. Trimming shortened V by 5 bases and J by 2 bases, and 15 bases separated the two germline ends. The CDR3 nucleotides are TGTGCCAGTAGTCCCGTGGGGAGCATAAACTATGGCTACACCTTC. This sequence encodes CASSPVGSINYGYTF.

The rearrangement links TRBV5-1 to TRBJ2-1; D possibly corresponds to TRBD1 (5 bases). The germline gives CDR1 SGHRS, CDR2 YFSETQ. V lost 4 bases, J lost 7 bases, and 9 bases lay in between. This CDR3 spans 12 amino acids. CDR3 DNA sequence: TGCGCCAGCAGCGAACAGGTAAATGAGCAGTTCTTC. Its translation is CASSEQVNEQFF.

This clone appeared a single time. The chain is built from TRBV2 and TRBJ1-2, with unresolved D. This CDR3 contains 15 residues. CDR1 is SNHLY and CDR2 is FYNNEI in the germline V gene. The V and J ends lost 8 bases and 8 bases respectively, with 24 bases between them. The CDR3 loop is CASARSQADSWGYTF. Written as DNA, the CDR3 is TGTGCCAGCGCGCGCAGCCAGGCGGACTCTTGGGGCTACACCTTC.

The chain carries TRBV4-2 and TRBJ2-7, with 15 nucleotides matching TRBD2. The ends lost 5 bases at V and 0 bases at J; junction bases unmatched: 5. Germline V gene sequence: CDR1 LGHNA, CDR2 YNFKEQ. This CDR3 contains 17 residues. The DNA of the CDR3 is TGTGCCAGCAGCACCCGGACTAGCGGGGGGGCCTCCTACGAGCAGTACTTC. It encodes CASSTRTSGGASYEQYF.

The gene calls are TRBV12-3 or TRBV12-4 and TRBJ1-5, with D perhaps TRBD1 (5 bases). V shed 7 bases and J shed 3 bases, with 10 bases lying between them. The CDR3 extends over 13 amino acids. This CDR3 is CASNGGDNQPQHF. The CDR3 DNA is TGTGCCAGCAACGGGGGGGACAATCAGCCCCAGCATTTT.

This chain links TRBV7-8 with TRBJ2-6; possibly TRBD1 for D (6 bases). Germline CDR1 is SGHVS and CDR2 is FQNEAQ. This CDR3 region has 18 residues. V was pared by 0 bases and J by 3 bases, with 15 bases between. Written as DNA, the CDR3 is TGTGCCAGCAGCTTAGCCTTGGGGGCGACGGGTGGGGCCAACGTCCTGACTTTC. This codes for CASSLALGATGGANVLTF.

This clone was seen only a few times. The gene calls are TRBV2 and TRBJ1-5, with no clear D. Germline V gene sequence: CDR1 SNHLY, CDR2 FYNNEI. This CDR3 is 14 amino acids long. Trimming shortened V by 2 bases and J by 4 bases, and 9 bases separated the two germline ends. Written as DNA, the CDR3 is TGTGCCAGCAGTGAATTGGCAGATAATCAGCCCCAGCATTTT. This encodes CASSELADNQPQHF. Complete variable domain (other parts from reference TRBV2 and TRBJ1-5): EPEVTQTPSHQVTQMGQEVILRCVPISNHLYFYWYRQILGQKVEFLVSFYNNEISEKSEIFDDQFSVERPDGSNFTLKIRSTKLEDSAMYFCASSELADNQPQHFGDGTRLSIL.

The chain has TRBV19 and TRBJ1-2; D is undetermined. From germline, CDR1 is LNHDA and CDR2 SQIVND (reference sequence). The CDR3 spans 13 residues. V was pared by 5 bases and J by 8 bases, with 15 bases between. CDR3 bases: TGTGCCAGTAGTGTTGCATCGCAACGGGGCTACACCTTC. Translated, it gives CASSVASQRGYTF. Complete variable domain (other parts from reference TRBV19 and TRBJ1-2): DGGITQSPKYLFRKEGQNVTLSCEQNLNHDAMYWYRQDPGQGLRLIYYSQIVNDFQKGDIAEGYSVSREKKESFPLTVTSAQKNPTAFYLCASSVASQRGYTFGSGTRLTVV.

The V call is TRBV7-9, the J call TRBJ1-1; D unclear. Between the trimmed V and J ends, which lost 7 bases and 0 bases, there was a span of 18 bases. Germline V gene data show CDR1 as SEHNR and CDR2 as FQNEAQ (reference sequence). This CDR3 region has 16 residues. The CDR3 bases are TGTGCCAGCACCCCTAGGGAGGGAGGGCTGAACACTGAAGCTTTCTTT. It encodes CASTPREGGLNTEAFF. Using reference TRBV7-9 and TRBJ1-1 for the parts outside the CDR3, the full variable domain is DTGVSQNPRHKITKRGQNVTFRCDPISEHNRLYWYRQTLGQGPEFLTYFQNEAQLEKSRLLSDRFSAERPKGSFSTLEIQRTEQGDSAMYLCASTPREGGLNTEAFFGQGTRLTVV.

This clone was counted a single time. The chain carries TRBV6-4 and TRBJ2-3; 10 nucleotides align to TRBD2. J was trimmed by 1 base and V by 5 bases; bases with no gene match: 6. This CDR3 spans 16 amino acids. CDR1 MRHNA and CDR2 SNTAGT come from the germline V gene. As DNA, the CDR3 is TGTGCCAGCAGTATTAGCGGGGGGCTCGGCACAGATACGCAGTATTTT. Amino acid sequence: CASSISGGLGTDTQYF.

V is TRBV24-1 and J is TRBJ2-1; TRBD1 might be the D (6 bases). The CDR3 extends over 16 amino acids. V was clipped by 10 bases and J by 0 bases, with 18 bases between them. Germline lookup yields CDR1 KGHDR and CDR2 SFDVKD. CDR3 loop: CATDSTGLGSYNEQFF. The CDR3 DNA is TGTGCCACGGACAGTACAGGGCTCGGCTCCTACAATGAGCAGTTCTTC.

The rearrangement uses TRBV19 and TRBJ2-1; possible D gene TRBD2, 5 bases. With 7 bases removed from V and 0 bases from J, the gap between germline ends came to 13 bases. This CDR3 is 15 amino acids long. Germline assignment: CDR1 LNHDA and CDR2 SQIVND (reference sequence). In nucleotides, the CDR3 is TGTGCCAGTAAGAATCGGGAAGGCTCCTACAATGAGCAGTTCTTC. It is translated as CASKNREGSYNEQFF.

The V gene is TRBV5-6, the J gene TRBJ1-2; possibly TRBD1 for D (5 bases). The CDR3 runs to 11 residues. CDR1 is SGHDT, CDR2 YYEEEE, per germline. Trimming took off 4 bases at V and 7 bases at J, with 8 bases between the two ends. The CDR3 bases are TGTGCCAGCAGCCCAGGGTCTGGCTACACCTTC. Amino acid sequence: CASSPGSGYTF.

This clone was observed a few times. The chain recombines TRBV24-1 with TRBJ1-1, with D hard to call. The CDR3 loop spans 12 amino acids. Per germline, CDR1 KGHDR and CDR2 SFDVKD. V lost 7 bases, J lost 2 bases, and 7 bases lay in between. The CDR3 nucleotides are TGTGCCACCAGCCGGGGTAACACTGAAGCTTTCTTT. Its protein product is CATSRGNTEAFF.

V gene TRBV21-1 combines with J gene TRBJ2-1; TRBD2, the table's D call, lacks a check against the DNA. TRBV21-1 is an annotated pseudogene. The CDR3 runs to 15 residues. The CDR3 region is CASVQTSGGASEQFF. CDR3 DNA sequence: TGTGCCAGCGTGCAGACTAGCGGGGGGGCTAGTGAGCAGTTCTTC.

The V and J genes are TRBV5-1 and TRBJ2-2; 10 positions match TRBD2. Germline values: CDR1 SGHRS, CDR2 YFSETQ. The CDR3 is made up of 16 amino acids. The V and J ends lost 4 bases and 2 bases, in that order; junction bases with no gene match: 5. The CDR3 bases are TGCGCCAGCAGCCCCAAGCGGGGGGGTAACACCGGGGAGCTGTTTTTT. Translated, it gives CASSPKRGGNTGELFF.

The V call is TRBV5-4, the J call TRBJ1-2; 9 nucleotides align to TRBD1. CDR1 is SGHNT and CDR2 is YYREEE in the germline V gene (reference sequence). CDR3 length: 15 amino acids. With 0 bases clipped from V and 4 bases from J, the junction kept 4 bases outside the gene matches. The DNA of the CDR3 is TGTGCCAGCAGCTTGGCAACAGGGGGCGGCTATGGCTACACCTTC. Residues: CASSLATGGGYGYTF.